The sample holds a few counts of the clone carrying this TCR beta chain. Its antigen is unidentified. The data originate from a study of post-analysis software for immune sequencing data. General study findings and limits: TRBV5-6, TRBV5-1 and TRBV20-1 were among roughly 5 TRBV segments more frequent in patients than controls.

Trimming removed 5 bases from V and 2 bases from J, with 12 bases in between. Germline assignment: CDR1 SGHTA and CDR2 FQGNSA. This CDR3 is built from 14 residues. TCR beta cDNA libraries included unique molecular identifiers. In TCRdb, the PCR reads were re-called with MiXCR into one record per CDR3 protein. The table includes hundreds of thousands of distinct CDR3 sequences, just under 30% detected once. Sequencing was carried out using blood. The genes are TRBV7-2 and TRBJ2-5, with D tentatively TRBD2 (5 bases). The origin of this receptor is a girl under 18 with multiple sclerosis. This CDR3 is CASSLWRRQETQYF. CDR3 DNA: TGTGCCAGCAGCCTGTGGAGGAGGCAAGAGACCCAGTACTTC.